This T cell receptor (beta chain) was retrieved from a study of identical twins' blood T cells. TCRdb redid the calling of the 5' RACE reads with MiXCR, one entry per CDR3 protein. Here the sample spans hundreds of thousands of distinct CDR3 sequences, more than 25% being singletons. Germline CDR1 and CDR2: SGHRS and YFSETQ. V was trimmed by 5 bases and J by 1 base, leaving 9 bases between them. This CDR3 is built from 13 residues. This clonotype appeared once. The sample comprised PBMCs. The clonotype originates from a woman between 18 and 50 years old in good health. The chain is built from TRBV5-1 and TRBJ1-1; D is uncertain. The CDR3 region has the DNA TGCGCCAGCAGGAAACAGTCGAACACTGAAGCTTTCTTT. Translated, it gives CASRKQSNTEAFF.